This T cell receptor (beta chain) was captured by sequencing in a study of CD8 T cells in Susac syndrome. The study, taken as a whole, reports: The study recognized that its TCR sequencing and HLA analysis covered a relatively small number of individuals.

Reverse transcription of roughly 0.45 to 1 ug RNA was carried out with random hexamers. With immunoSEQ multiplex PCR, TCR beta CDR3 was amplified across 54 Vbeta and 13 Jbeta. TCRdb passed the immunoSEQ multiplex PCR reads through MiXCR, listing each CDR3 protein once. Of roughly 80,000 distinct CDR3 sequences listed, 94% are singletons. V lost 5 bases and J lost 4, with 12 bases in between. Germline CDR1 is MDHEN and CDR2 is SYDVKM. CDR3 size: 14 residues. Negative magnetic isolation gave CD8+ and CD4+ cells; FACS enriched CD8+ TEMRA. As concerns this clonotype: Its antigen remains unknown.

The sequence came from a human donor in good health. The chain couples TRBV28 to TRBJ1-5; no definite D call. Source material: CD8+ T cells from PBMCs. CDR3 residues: CASSNPGLNQPQHF. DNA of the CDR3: TGTGCCAGCAGTAACCCGGGTCTAAATCAGCCCCAGCATTTT.